This T cell receptor (beta chain) was captured in a study of blood T cell repertoires in COVID-19. Turning to the study itself: From T cells, B-cell-depleted T cells, or PBMCs came the material, which was cDNA or gDNA.

V gave up 7 bases and J gave up 5 bases, with 14 bases separating them. The CDR3 contains 14 residues. CDR1 and CDR2 (germline): KGHDR, SFDVKD. This clone was detected many times. Clones were read by immunoSEQ multiplex PCR, and TCRdb kept only the in-frame ones, dropping some. In the table there are approximately 82,000 clones, almost 85% of which are singletons. The origin of this receptor is a man aged 50 to 59 with active or convalescent COVID-19. The V and J genes are TRBV24-1 and TRBJ2-1, with D possibly matching TRBD2 (5 bases). The sample comprised peripheral blood. The CDR3 DNA reads TGTGCCACCAGAGGGTTAACCGGGGACAATGAGCAGTTCTTC. Translation gives CATRGLTGDNEQFF.